What follows are 17 T cell receptor beta chains derived from one specimen sequenced in a study of OX40 agonist ivuxolimab in advanced cancers. Generated by immunoSEQ multiplex PCR, the TCRdb table keeps only in-frame clones and is missing some. The table lists around 60,000 clones, approximately 90% of them singletons. Sequences were derived from CD4+ or CD8+ T cells sorted from blood, sampled in a trial of the OX40 agonist ivuxolimab. Receptor source: an adult with an advanced solid tumor such as melanoma, head and neck, liver or kidney cancer.

The chain carries TRBV13 and TRBJ2-7; possible D gene TRBD2, 5 bases. Trimming left V 11 bases short and J 1 base short, with 15 bases between. There are 13 residues in the CDR3. Germline CDR1 PRHDT, CDR2 FYEKMQ (reference sequence). In nucleotides, the CDR3 is TGTGCCGGAGGTCGACGGGGTTCCTACGAGCAGTACTTC. It encodes CAGGRRGSYEQYF.

V gene TRBV2 combines with J gene TRBJ2-1, with D perhaps matching TRBD1 or TRBD2 (6 bases each). The CDR3 loop spans 15 amino acids. Germline CDR1 SNHLY, CDR2 FYNNEI. V was shortened by 4 bases and J by 6 bases, with 16 bases between the two germline ends. The CDR3 here is CASSVDRWGLNEQFF. Written as DNA, the CDR3 is TGTGCCAGCAGTGTTGACAGGTGGGGACTCAATGAGCAGTTCTTC.

The chain couples TRBV6-1 to TRBJ1-1; D ambiguous. V was pared by 2 bases and J by 0 bases, with 10 bases between. The CDR3 is 15 amino acids. CDR1 MNHNS and CDR2 SASEGT come from the germline V gene. This CDR3 reads CASSERRSMNTEAFF. CDR3 nucleotides: TGTGCCAGCAGTGAAAGGCGGAGTATGAACACTGAAGCTTTCTTT.

The chain uses TRBV9 and TRBJ1-5, with no clear D. The V gene lost 0 bases and the J gene lost 2 bases, with 3 bases spanning the gap. There are 13 residues in the CDR3. Germline V gene sequence: CDR1 SGDLS, CDR2 YYNGEE. CDR3 bases: TGTGCCAGCAGCGTAGCCGGCAATCAGCCCCAGCATTTT. Amino acids: CASSVAGNQPQHF. Filled out from reference TRBV9 and TRBJ1-5, the complete variable domain reads DSGVTQTPKHLITATGQRVTLRCSPRSGDLSVYWYQQSLDQGLQFLIQYYNGEERAKGNILERFSAQQFPDLHSELNLSSLELGDSALYFCASSVAGNQPQHFGDGTRLSIL.

The CDR3 DNA reads as TGTGCCAGCAGTTTAGGAGGGAATGAGCAGTTCTTC. Amino acid sequence: CASSLGGNEQFF. The chain couples TRBV27 to TRBJ2-1, with a weak D call TRBD2 (6 bases). Trimming shortened V by 2 bases and J by 7 bases, and 6 bases separated the two germline ends. The CDR3 is made up of 12 amino acids. From germline, CDR1 is MNHEY and CDR2 SMNVEV (reference sequence).

The rearrangement uses TRBV6-5 and TRBJ2-7; no clear D. CDR3 length: 12 residues. Between the trimmed V and J ends, which lost 5 bases and 0 bases, there was a span of 5 bases. CDR1 and CDR2 (germline): MNHEY, SVGAGI. The CDR3 spells CASSDHSYEQYF. Here the CDR3 DNA reads TGTGCCAGCAGTGACCACTCCTACGAGCAGTACTTC.

The V call is TRBV25-1, the J call TRBJ2-1; 11 bases agree with TRBD2. The CDR3 sequence is 16 residues long. V shed 2 bases, J shed 4 bases, and the junction held 4 bases outside the gene matches. Germline CDR1 is MGHDK and CDR2 is SYGVNS. The CDR3 here is CASSERGLAGYNEQFF. As DNA, the CDR3 is TGTGCCAGCAGTGAAAGAGGACTAGCGGGTTACAATGAGCAGTTCTTC.

In this sample, this clone turned up many times. The rearrangement joins TRBV10-3 to TRBJ2-7; no clear D gene. The CDR3 loop spans 14 amino acids. Germline CDR1 and CDR2: ENHRY and SYGVKD. The V end was cut by 4 bases, the J end by 3 bases, with 13 bases between. This CDR3 is CAISAGQFHYEQYF. DNA of the CDR3: TGTGCCATCAGTGCCGGCCAGTTCCACTACGAGCAGTACTTC.

V is TRBV19 and J is TRBJ1-1, with TRBD1 identical over 7 bases. This CDR3 is 16 amino acids long. The ends lost 5 bases at V and 0 bases at J; junction bases unmatched: 9. The germline V gene encodes CDR1 LNHDA and CDR2 SQIVND (reference sequence). CDR3 bases: TGTGCCAGTAGTCGACAGGGCCCTATCATGAACACTGAAGCTTTCTTT. Protein sequence: CASSRQGPIMNTEAFF.

This clone occurred once. This sequence joins TRBV2 and TRBJ2-7; D may match TRBD1 or TRBD2 (5 bases each). Per germline, CDR1 SNHLY and CDR2 FYNNEI. V was pared by 7 bases and J by 2 bases, with 21 bases between. CDR3 size: 16 residues. As DNA, the CDR3 is TGTGCCAGCAACTCGGTCCGGGACGGTGATACCTACGAGCAGTACTTC. Protein product: CASNSVRDGDTYEQYF.

The J gene is TRBJ1-2, the V gene TRBV7-6, with D unresolved. The V gene's germline CDR1 is SGHVS and CDR2 FNYEAQ. CDR3 length: 14 residues. Trimming took 4 bases from V and 2 from J, leaving 11 bases between them. The CDR3 is CASSYGTENYGYTF. The CDR3 nucleotides read TGTGCCAGCAGCTATGGTACCGAGAACTATGGCTACACCTTC.

Written as DNA, the CDR3 is TGCAGCGTTGAGGGGGGCCGAGGGGGAACCCTTGGGACCCAGTACTTC. Amino acid sequence: CSVEGGRGGTLGTQYF. V is TRBV29-1 and J is TRBJ2-5; D possibly matches TRBD1 or TRBD2 (6 bases each). The ends were cut back, 3 bases at V and 7 bases at J, with 24 bases in the middle. This CDR3 has 16 amino acids. The germline gives CDR1 SQVTM, CDR2 ANQGSEA.

As concerns this clone: One junction end does not reproduce the germline sequence, and a read error may be involved. The rearrangement uses TRBV9 and TRBJ2-3; 9 positions agree with TRBD1. Germline values: CDR1 SGDLS, CDR2 YYNGEE. The CDR3 has 15 residues. This chain's CDR3 is CASSVGQGGTDTQYF. CDR3 coding DNA: TGTGCCAGCAGCGTAGGACAGGGGGGCACGGATACGCAGTATTTT. Looking up the rest from reference TRBV9 and TRBJ2-3 gives the full variable domain: DSGVTQTPKHLITATGQRVTLRCSPRSGDLSVYWYQQSLDQGLQFLIQYYNGEERAKGNILERFSAQQFPDLHSELNLSSLELGDSALYFCASSVGQGGTDTQYFGPGTRLTVL.

The rearrangement joins TRBV27 to TRBJ2-5; 7 bases agree with TRBD1. The CDR3 runs to 16 residues. Per germline, CDR1 MNHEY and CDR2 SMNVEV (reference sequence). Trimming at V came to 0 bases and at J to 0 bases, leaving 4 bases not matched to a gene. In DNA, the CDR3 is TGTGCCAGCAGTTTATCAGGGGGACAGAACCAAGAGACCCAGTACTTC. Translated: CASSLSGGQNQETQYF.

V gene TRBV6-4 combines with J gene TRBJ2-3; D is perhaps TRBD1 (5 bases). With 2 bases removed from V and 1 base from J, the gap between germline ends came to 13 bases. The CDR3 runs to 16 residues. The germline V gene has CDR1 MRHNA and CDR2 SNTAGT. CDR3 in amino acids: CASSDPSEQGTDTQYF. The CDR3 region has the DNA TGTGCCAGCAGTGACCCCTCGGAACAGGGCACAGATACGCAGTATTTT.

V gene TRBV5-4 combines with J gene TRBJ2-5; D is undetermined. V was clipped by 1 base and J by 3 bases, with 7 bases between them. The CDR3 runs to 13 residues. Germline V gene sequence: CDR1 SGHNT, CDR2 YYREEE (reference sequence). The CDR3 reads CASSLRTEETQYF. For the CDR3, the DNA is TGTGCCAGCAGCTTGAGAACAGAAGAGACCCAGTACTTC.

This chain joins TRBV7-9 and TRBJ2-5; a possible D gene is TRBD1 (5 bases). Germline loops: CDR1 SEHNR, CDR2 FQNEAQ (reference sequence). Trimming removed 0 bases at V and 3 bases at J, with 20 bases between. The CDR3 loop spans 18 amino acids. The CDR3 DNA follows: TGTGCCAGCAGCTTAGCGGGCGGTCGTTGGACAAACAAAGAGACCCAGTACTTC. Protein product: CASSLAGGRWTNKETQYF.